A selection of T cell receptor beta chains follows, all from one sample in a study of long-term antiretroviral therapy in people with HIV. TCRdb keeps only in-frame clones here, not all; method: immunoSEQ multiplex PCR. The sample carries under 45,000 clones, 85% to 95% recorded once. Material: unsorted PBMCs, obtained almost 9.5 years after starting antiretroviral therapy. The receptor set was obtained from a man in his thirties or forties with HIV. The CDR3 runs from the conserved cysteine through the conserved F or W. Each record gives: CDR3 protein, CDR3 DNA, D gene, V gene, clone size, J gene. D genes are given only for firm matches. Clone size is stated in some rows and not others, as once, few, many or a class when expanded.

cdr3_aa: CASRSRDIQYF; cdr3_nt: TGCGCCAGCAGATCCAGGGACATTCAGTACTTC; d_call: NA; v_call: TRBV5-1; clone_size: NA; j_call: TRBJ2-4
cdr3_aa: CASSLFRGGGRVDSPLHF; cdr3_nt: TGTGCCAGCAGCTTATTCAGGGGGGGCGGCCGGGTTGATTCACCCCTCCACTTT; d_call: TRBD1; v_call: TRBV7-8; clone_size: NA; j_call: TRBJ1-6
cdr3_aa: CASSLGQKNTEAFF; cdr3_nt: TGCGCCAGCAGCTTGGGACAGAAGAACACTGAAGCTTTCTTT; d_call: NA; v_call: TRBV5-1; clone_size: NA; j_call: TRBJ1-1
cdr3_aa: CSVEEVGTGSEAFF; cdr3_nt: TGCAGCGTTGAAGAAGTGGGAACAGGGTCTGAAGCTTTCTTT; d_call: NA; v_call: TRBV29-1; clone_size: NA; j_call: TRBJ1-1
cdr3_aa: CASSSPSGDEQFF; cdr3_nt: TGTGCCAGCAGCTCCCCCTCTGGGGATGAGCAGTTCTTC; d_call: NA; v_call: TRBV7-9; clone_size: NA; j_call: TRBJ2-1
cdr3_aa: CASSLGVVGAGEKLFF; cdr3_nt: TGTGCCAGCAGTTTGGGGGTGGTTGGGGCAGGAGAAAAACTGTTTTTT; d_call: NA; v_call: TRBV6-5; clone_size: NA; j_call: TRBJ1-4
cdr3_aa: CASSSRGGETQYF; cdr3_nt: TGTGCTAGCAGCTCCCGGGGGGGGGAGACCCAGTACTTC; d_call: TRBD2; v_call: TRBV7-7; clone_size: NA; j_call: TRBJ2-5
cdr3_aa: CASSQNPLWTQYF; cdr3_nt: TGTGCCAGCAGCCAAAACCCCCTATGGACCCAGTACTTC; d_call: NA; v_call: TRBV14; clone_size: once; j_call: TRBJ2-5
cdr3_aa: CASSFRTGGNTGELFF; cdr3_nt: TGCGCCAGCAGCTTTCGGACAGGGGGGAACACCGGGGAGCTGTTTTTT; d_call: TRBD1; v_call: TRBV5-1; clone_size: NA; j_call: TRBJ2-2
cdr3_aa: CASNDRTGGETQYF; cdr3_nt: TGTGCCAGCAACGATAGGACAGGGGGAGAGACCCAGTACTTC; d_call: TRBD1; v_call: TRBV6-1; clone_size: NA; j_call: TRBJ2-5
cdr3_aa: CASSSERQPQHF; cdr3_nt: TGTGCCAGCAGTTCCGAACGGCAGCCCCAGCATTTT; d_call: NA; v_call: TRBV6-1; clone_size: NA; j_call: TRBJ1-5
cdr3_aa: CASSLGVGTPISPLHF; cdr3_nt: TGTGCTAGCAGCTTAGGGGTTGGCACCCCCATTTCACCCCTCCACTTT; d_call: NA; v_call: TRBV7-7; clone_size: NA; j_call: TRBJ1-6
cdr3_aa: CASSVDTNYGYTF; cdr3_nt: TGTGCCAGCAGTGTGGATACTAACTATGGCTACACCTTC; d_call: NA; v_call: TRBV6-1; clone_size: NA; j_call: TRBJ1-2